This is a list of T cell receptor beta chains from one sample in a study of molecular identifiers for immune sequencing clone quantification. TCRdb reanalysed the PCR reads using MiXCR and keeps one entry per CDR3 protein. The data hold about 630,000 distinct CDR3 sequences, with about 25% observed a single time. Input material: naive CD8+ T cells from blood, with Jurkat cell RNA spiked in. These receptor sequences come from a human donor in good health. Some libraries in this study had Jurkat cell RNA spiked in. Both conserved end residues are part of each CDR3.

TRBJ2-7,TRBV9,CASSVGSGDRGYEQYF
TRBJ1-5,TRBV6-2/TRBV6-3,CASSYLDRNQPQHF
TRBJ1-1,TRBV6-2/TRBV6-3,CASRWTGVDTEAFF
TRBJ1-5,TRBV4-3,CASSQSYAAGGSNQPQHF
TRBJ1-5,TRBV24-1,CATTSNRGGNQPQHF
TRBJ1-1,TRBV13,CASTKEMNTEAFF
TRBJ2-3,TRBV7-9,CASSLARDGIADTQYF
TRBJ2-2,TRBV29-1,CSVRTGGPLWELFF
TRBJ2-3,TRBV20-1,CSAREHNPQDRVWTDTQYF
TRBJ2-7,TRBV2,CASSDPTTSGASYEQYF
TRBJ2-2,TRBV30,CACMDGSKPNTGELFF
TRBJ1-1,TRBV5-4,CASSLEVAEAFF
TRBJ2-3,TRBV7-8,CASSFPAGEITDTQYF
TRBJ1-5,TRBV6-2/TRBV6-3,CASSFATTGYGNQPQHF
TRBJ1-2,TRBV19,CATTAGTVAGYTF
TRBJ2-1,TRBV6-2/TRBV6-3,CASSSRLSSGRAFYEQFF
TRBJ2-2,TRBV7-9,CASSPTEPNTGELFF
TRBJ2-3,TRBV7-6,CASSSDNPDTQYF